These 26 T cell receptor beta chains were all obtained from the same sample, sequenced in a study of blood T cell repertoires in COVID-19. Generated by immunoSEQ multiplex PCR, the TCRdb table keeps only in-frame clones and is missing some. Of a few hundred thousand clones in the sample, approximately 86% were seen once. Specimen: peripheral blood. Source of these receptors: a man aged 35 to 55 who had recovered from COVID-19.

This clone occurred a few times. The V and J genes are TRBV6-1 and TRBJ2-2; 8 bases map to TRBD1. CDR1 MNHNS and CDR2 SASEGT come from the germline V gene. This CDR3 is 15 amino acids long. Germline trimming cut 2 bases from V and 7 bases from J; bases unmatched to any gene: 6. The CDR3 protein is CASSEWQGASGELFF. Here the CDR3 DNA reads TGTGCCAGCAGTGAATGGCAGGGGGCGAGCGGGGAGCTGTTTTTT.

The gene calls are TRBV10-1 and TRBJ2-3, with 8 bases identical to TRBD1. Germline loops: CDR1 WNHNN, CDR2 SYGVQD (reference sequence). This CDR3 contains 15 residues. The junction had 4 bases not matched to a gene; V was cut back by 3 bases and J by 2 bases. The CDR3 here is CASSDWTGSTDTQYF. In DNA form, the CDR3 reads TGCGCCAGCAGTGACTGGACAGGGTCCACAGATACGCAGTATTTT.

This chain uses TRBV7-9 with TRBJ1-3; 9 bases are shared with TRBD1. Trimming cost V 4 bases and J 5 bases; bases outside gene matches: 9. In germline, CDR1 is SEHNR, CDR2 FQNEAQ (reference sequence). This CDR3 region has 16 residues. The chain's CDR3 is CASSSGGQGRRNTIYF. The CDR3 coding sequence is TGTGCCAGCAGCTCGGGGGGACAGGGCCGACGAAACACCATATATTTT.

The V and J genes are TRBV7-9 and TRBJ2-1; the match to TRBD2 covers 7 bases. The germline CDR1 and CDR2 sequences are SEHNR and FQNEAQ (reference sequence). Trimming removed 3 bases from V and 14 bases from J; junction bases left unmatched: 10. The CDR3 totals 13 residues. CDR3 loop: CASSFGAGPTKFF. CDR3 nucleotides: TGTGCCAGCAGCTTTGGAGCGGGACCTACGAAGTTCTTC. Together with reference TRBV7-9 and TRBJ2-1, the CDR3 gives the full variable domain: DTGVSQNPRHKITKRGQNVTFRCDPISEHNRLYWYRQTLGQGPEFLTYFQNEAQLEKSRLLSDRFSAERPKGSFSTLEIQRTEQGDSAMYLCASSFGAGPTKFFGPGTRLTVL.

Points on this clone: The identical CDR3 is also encoded by other nucleotide sequences in the sample. V gene TRBV7-8 combines with J gene TRBJ1-1; no firm D call. Trimming took 3 bases from V and 2 from J, leaving 7 bases between them. The germline CDR1 and CDR2 sequences are SGHVS and FQNEAQ. There are 13 residues in the CDR3. CDR3 region: CASSFGSNTEAFF. The DNA of the CDR3 is TGTGCCAGCAGCTTCGGGAGTAACACTGAAGCTTTCTTT. The variable domain in full, completed from reference TRBV7-8 and TRBJ1-1, reads GAGVSQSPRYKVAKRGQDVALRCDPISGHVSLFWYQQALGQGPEFLTYFQNEAQLDKSGLPSDRFFAERPEGSVSTLKIQRTQQEDSAVYLCASSFGSNTEAFFGQGTRLTVV.

This chain connects TRBV9 to TRBJ2-5; the match to TRBD2 covers 15 bases. In germline, CDR1 is SGDLS, CDR2 YYNGEE. This CDR3 has 17 amino acids. Unmatched junction bases numbered 8, after V lost 4 bases and J lost 4 bases. For the CDR3, the DNA is TGTGCCAGCAGCTCCGGACTAGCGGGGGGGTTGGGAGAGACCCAGTACTTC. Translation gives CASSSGLAGGLGETQYF. Full variable domain (rest looked up from reference TRBV9 and TRBJ2-5): DSGVTQTPKHLITATGQRVTLRCSPRSGDLSVYWYQQSLDQGLQFLIQYYNGEERAKGNILERFSAQQFPDLHSELNLSSLELGDSALYFCASSSGLAGGLGETQYFGPGTRLLVL.

This clone was seen only once. The chain uses TRBV24-1 and TRBJ2-3, with TRBD2 matching 10 bases. The germline V gene has CDR1 KGHDR and CDR2 SFDVKD. CDR3 length: 14 residues. J lost 4 bases, V lost 6 bases, and 3 bases had no gene match. The CDR3 nucleotides are TGTGCCACCAGTAGCGGGAGGGTACCAGATACGCAGTATTTT. Its protein is CATSSGRVPDTQYF.

The CDR3 protein is CASSLGRRGGGEQFF. The CDR3 bases are TGTGCCAGCAGCTTAGGGAGACGGGGGGGCGGTGAGCAGTTCTTC. This chain links TRBV13 with TRBJ2-1, with TRBD2 matching 8 bases. Germline lookup yields CDR1 PRHDT and CDR2 FYEKMQ (reference sequence). The CDR3 runs 15 residues. Trimming cost V 0 bases and J 9 bases; bases outside gene matches: 7.

CDR3 region: CASSLELAATYEQYF. The CDR3 DNA reads TGTGCCAGCAGCTTGGAATTAGCCGCAACCTACGAGCAGTACTTC. The rearrangement joins TRBV5-4 to TRBJ2-7; D is unclear. Trimming cost V 0 bases and J 2 bases, with 12 bases left between them. The CDR3 contains 15 residues. Germline V CDR1 and CDR2: SGHNT, YYREEE (reference sequence).

V gene TRBV21-1 combines with J gene TRBJ2-6; TRBD2, the table's D call, lacks a check against the DNA. TRBV21-1 is a known pseudogene. The CDR3 has 22 residues. Written as DNA, the CDR3 is TGTGCCAGCAGCCGTTGGACGTTGACTAGCGGGGGCACAGTCTCTGGGGCCAACGTCCTGACTTTC. Translation gives CASSRWTLTSGGTVSGANVLTF.

The rearrangement links TRBV9 to TRBJ1-1, with D uncertain. V was clipped by 4 bases and J by 1 base, with 14 bases between them. The germline V gene has CDR1 SGDLS and CDR2 YYNGEE. This CDR3 has 15 amino acids. CDR3 coding DNA: TGTGCCAGCAGCCTAAGATGGGGAGAGAACACTGAAGCTTTCTTT. This encodes CASSLRWGENTEAFF. Complete variable domain (other parts from reference TRBV9 and TRBJ1-1): DSGVTQTPKHLITATGQRVTLRCSPRSGDLSVYWYQQSLDQGLQFLIQYYNGEERAKGNILERFSAQQFPDLHSELNLSSLELGDSALYFCASSLRWGENTEAFFGQGTRLTVV.

The genes are TRBV27 and TRBJ1-1; tentative D call: TRBD1 (6 bases). The V end was cut by 1 base, the J end by 6 bases, with 9 bases between. There are 13 residues in the CDR3. Germline values: CDR1 MNHEY, CDR2 SMNVEV (reference sequence). The DNA for the CDR3 is TGTGCCAGCAGTTTATTGGGGGGGCCTGAAGCTTTCTTT. Translated: CASSLLGGPEAFF.

This rearrangement joins TRBV19 to TRBJ2-3; weak D call: TRBD2 (6 bases). Germline V lookup: CDR1 LNHDA, CDR2 SQIVND (reference sequence). The CDR3 is made up of 16 amino acids. Deletions cut 3 bases from V and 4 bases from J, with 17 bases between. The chain's CDR3 is CASSIFTPGAPDTQYF. In DNA form, the CDR3 reads TGTGCCAGTAGTATTTTCACGCCGGGAGCCCCAGATACGCAGTATTTT.

This chain joins TRBV2 and TRBJ2-2; D is unresolved. The CDR3 has 14 amino acids. V was shortened by 4 bases and J by 2 bases, with 8 bases between the two germline ends. Per the germline V gene, CDR1 is SNHLY and CDR2 is FYNNEI. The CDR3 DNA sequence: TGTGCCAGCAGTGGTGTCTTTAACACCGGGGAGCTGTTTTTT. The encoded protein is CASSGVFNTGELFF.

The chain couples TRBV6-5 to TRBJ2-7; 8 nucleotides agree with TRBD2. This CDR3 is 15 amino acids long. After removal of 7 bases from V and 3 bases from J, the junction contained 11 bases not matched to a gene. The germline gives CDR1 MNHEY, CDR2 SVGAGI. CDR3 residues: CASTPRQAGVYEQYF. As DNA, the CDR3 is TGTGCCAGCACCCCCAGGCAAGCGGGAGTCTACGAGCAGTACTTC.

This rearrangement joins TRBV3-1 (or the pseudogene TRBV3-2) to TRBJ2-1; TRBD2 aligns across 15 bases. Germline V gene sequence: CDR1 LGHDT, CDR2 YNNKEL (reference sequence). This CDR3 has 17 residues. The V gene end was trimmed by 4 bases and the J gene end by 13 bases; junction bases not matched to a gene: 14. CDR3 protein: CASSPGTSGGTAILQFF. The DNA of the CDR3 is TGTGCCAGCAGCCCTGGGACTAGCGGGGGGACCGCTATCCTACAGTTCTTC.

The rearrangement joins TRBV6-5 to TRBJ1-1; a weak D match, TRBD1 (5 bases). The germline V and J ends were trimmed by 0 bases and 1 base, with 6 bases remaining between them. Per germline, CDR1 MNHEY and CDR2 SVGAGI. CDR3 size: 14 residues. The chain's CDR3 is CASSYSGGNTEAFF. The CDR3 DNA reads as TGTGCCAGCAGTTACTCGGGGGGGAACACTGAAGCTTTCTTT.

This sequence joins TRBV7-9 and TRBJ2-1; 9 positions match TRBD2. Germline V gene lookup returns CDR1 SEHNR and CDR2 FQNEAQ (reference sequence). The CDR3 has 15 amino acids. V shed 1 base, J shed 3 bases, and the junction held 1 base outside the gene matches. CDR3 amino acids: CASSLGAGGYNEQFF. CDR3 DNA sequence: TGTGCCAGCAGCTTAGGAGCGGGGGGCTACAATGAGCAGTTCTTC.

The rearrangement joins TRBV19 to TRBJ2-7; tentatively, D is TRBD2 (6 bases). The V end lost 7 bases, the J end lost 1 base, and 14 bases lay between the germline ends. The CDR3 length is 14 residues. Germline values: CDR1 LNHDA, CDR2 SQIVND (reference sequence). The CDR3 DNA reads TGTGCCAGTACCCCAGGGCGGGGTTCCTACGAGCAGTACTTC. This encodes CASTPGRGSYEQYF.

This clone came up once. This chain joins TRBV11-2 and TRBJ2-3; 8 bases are a match to TRBD2. Germline CDR1 and CDR2: SGHAT and FQNNGV. Trimming removed 3 bases from V and 4 bases from J; junction bases left unmatched: 6. This CDR3 has 15 residues. The CDR3 DNA reads as TGTGCCAGCAGCTTCTCGGCGGGAGGTTCAGATACGCAGTATTTT. Encoded protein: CASSFSAGGSDTQYF.

The J gene is TRBJ2-7, the V gene TRBV6-2 or TRBV6-3, with 8 bases matching TRBD1. The ends lost 2 bases at V and 2 bases at J; junction bases unmatched: 5. Germline V gives CDR1 MNHEY, CDR2 SVGEGT. This CDR3 spans 15 amino acids. The CDR3 region is CASSYRDRGAYEQYF. In DNA, the CDR3 is TGTGCCAGCAGTTACCGAGACAGGGGTGCCTACGAGCAGTACTTC.

The J gene is TRBJ2-1, the V gene TRBV7-9, with 9 bases that match TRBD2. The V gene's germline CDR1 is SEHNR and CDR2 FQNEAQ (reference sequence). V was clipped by 1 base and J by 3 bases; unmatched bases: 4. The CDR3 totals 16 residues. The DNA for the CDR3 is TGTGCCAGCAGCTTAGGGCGGCGGGAGGGCTACAATGAGCAGTTCTTC. This sequence encodes CASSLGRREGYNEQFF.

The chain couples TRBV27 to TRBJ2-1, with 11 nucleotides matching TRBD2. The CDR3 consists of 16 residues. V lost 4 bases, J lost 9 bases, and 11 bases stayed unmatched. CDR1 is MNHEY and CDR2 is SMNVEV in the germline V gene (reference sequence). Written as DNA, the CDR3 is TGTGCCAGCAGTTCCCAGACTAGCGGGATTCGGGTTGAGCAGTTCTTC. Translated, it gives CASSSQTSGIRVEQFF.

This chain links TRBV4-3 with TRBJ2-1; 9 positions agree with TRBD2. The germline V gene encodes CDR1 LGHNA and CDR2 YSLEER. The CDR3 is 16 amino acids. Germline trimming cut 4 bases from V and 9 bases from J; bases unmatched to any gene: 13. This CDR3 is CASSPPLRGGLTEQFF. The DNA for the CDR3 is TGCGCCAGCAGCCCCCCGTTGCGGGGGGGCCTGACTGAGCAGTTCTTC.

V and J are TRBV28 and TRBJ2-1; 8 nucleotides match TRBD2. Trimming took 3 bases from V and 2 from J; bases not matched to a gene: 3. The CDR3 sequence is 15 residues long. Germline CDR1 and CDR2: MDHEN and SYDVKM. The DNA of the CDR3 is TGTGCCAGCAGTTTGACTAGCGTAACCTACAATGAGCAGTTCTTC. It codes for CASSLTSVTYNEQFF.

As DNA, the CDR3 is TGTGCCAGCAGCCCCCGGGGGATAGGAGCCCCCTACGAGCAGTACTTC. Translation: CASSPRGIGAPYEQYF. J is TRBJ2-7 and V is TRBV7-2; D perhaps matches TRBD2 (6 bases). CDR1 is SGHTA and CDR2 is FQGNSA in the germline V gene. This CDR3 comprises 16 residues. Trimming left V 5 bases short and J 2 bases short, with 19 bases between.